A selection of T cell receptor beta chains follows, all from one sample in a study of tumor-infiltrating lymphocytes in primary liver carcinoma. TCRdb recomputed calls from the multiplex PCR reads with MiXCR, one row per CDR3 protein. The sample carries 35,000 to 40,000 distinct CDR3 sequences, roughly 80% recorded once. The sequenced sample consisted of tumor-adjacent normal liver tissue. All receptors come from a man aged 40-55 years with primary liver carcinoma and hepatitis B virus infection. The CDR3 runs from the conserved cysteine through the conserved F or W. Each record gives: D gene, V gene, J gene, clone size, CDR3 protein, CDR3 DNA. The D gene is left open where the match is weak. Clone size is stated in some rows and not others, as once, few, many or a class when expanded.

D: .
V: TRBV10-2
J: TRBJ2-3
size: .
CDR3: CASNVLSSEAQYF
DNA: TGCGCCAGCAATGTTCTCTCTAGCGAAGCACAGTATTTT

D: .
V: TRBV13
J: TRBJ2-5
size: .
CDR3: CASSLRGVGGDQETQYF
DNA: TGTGCCAGCAGCTTGAGGGGGGTGGGCGGGGATCAAGAGACACAGTACTTC

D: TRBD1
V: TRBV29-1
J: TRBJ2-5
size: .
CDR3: CNVEAYRGRAETQYF
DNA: TGCAACGTCGAAGCGTACAGGGGGCGAGCAGAGACCCAGTACTTC

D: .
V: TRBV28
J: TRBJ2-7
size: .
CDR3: CASSLNGQGSDEQHF
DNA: TGTGCCAGCAGTTTAAATGGGCAGGGGAGTGACGAGCAGCACTTC

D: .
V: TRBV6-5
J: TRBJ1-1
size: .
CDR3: CASSYSPAGNTEAFF
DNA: TGTGCCAGCAGTTACTCGCCGGCAGGGAACACTGAAGCTTTCTTT

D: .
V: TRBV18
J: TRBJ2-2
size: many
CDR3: CASSPSLDPGSGELFF
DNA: TGTGCCAGCTCACCCTCACTGGACCCCGGGAGCGGGGAGCTGTTTTTT

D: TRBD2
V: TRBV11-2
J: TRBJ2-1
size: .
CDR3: CDSSSTMSGGYNECFF
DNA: TGTGACAGCAGCTCAACCATGAGCGGGGGTTACAATGAGTGCTTCTTC

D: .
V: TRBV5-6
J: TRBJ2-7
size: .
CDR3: CASSFQGLDEQYF
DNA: TGTGCCAGCAGCTTCCAGGGGTTAGACGAGCAGTACTTC

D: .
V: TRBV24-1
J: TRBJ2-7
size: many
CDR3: CATSRTGQGTHEQYF
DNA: TGTGCCACCAGTCGGACGGGGCAGGGAACCCACGAGCAGTACTTC

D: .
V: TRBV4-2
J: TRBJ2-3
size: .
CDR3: CVSSQEATGITDTQYF
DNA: TGTGTCAGCAGCCAAGAGGCGACAGGCATCACAGATACGCAGTATTTT

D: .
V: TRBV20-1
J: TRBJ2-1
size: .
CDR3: CIVRDFKRQQFF
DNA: TGCATTGTTAGAGATTTTAAACGACAGCAGTTCTTC

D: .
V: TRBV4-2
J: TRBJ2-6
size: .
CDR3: CASQEASSGANVLTF
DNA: TGTGCCAGCCAAGAAGCAAGCTCTGGGGCCAACGTCCTGACTTTC

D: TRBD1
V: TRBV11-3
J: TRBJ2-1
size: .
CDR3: CARSLDEGDRGTHNEQLF
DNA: TGTGCCAGGAGCTTAGATGAGGGAGACAGGGGTACCCACAATGAGCAGTTATTC

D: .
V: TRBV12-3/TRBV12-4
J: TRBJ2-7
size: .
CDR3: CVSSSAGRDEQYF
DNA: TGTGTCAGCAGTTCCGCAGGGCGTGACGAGCAGTACTTC

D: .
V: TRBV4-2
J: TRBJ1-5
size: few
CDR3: CASSQDRIGGTSRQPQHF
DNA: TGTGCCAGCAGCCAAGATAGAATTGGTGGGACCTCCAGGCAGCCCCAGCATTTT

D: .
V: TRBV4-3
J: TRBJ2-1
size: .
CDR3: CASSQDLRREYYNEQFF
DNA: TGCGCCAGCAGCCAAGATCTGCGGAGGGAGTACTACAATGAGCAGTTCTTT

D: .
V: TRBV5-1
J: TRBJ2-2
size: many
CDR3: CASSLAASGQQITGELFF
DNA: TGCGCCAGCAGCTTGGCGGCTTCAGGCCAACAAATCACCGGGGAGCTGTTTTTT

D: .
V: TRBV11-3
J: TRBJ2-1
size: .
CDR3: CASSLGVPGLPHNEQFF
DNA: TGTGCCAGCAGCTTAGGCGTACCGGGACTCCCCCACAATGAGCAGTTCTTC

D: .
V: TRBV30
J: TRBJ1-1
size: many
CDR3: CAWSIGRAGEAFF
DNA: TGTGCCTGGAGTATCGGGAGGGCCGGTGAAGCTTTCTTT

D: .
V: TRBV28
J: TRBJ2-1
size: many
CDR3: CATGGSLHNEQFF
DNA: TGTGCCACCGGGGGCTCTTTGCACAATGAGCAGTTCTTC

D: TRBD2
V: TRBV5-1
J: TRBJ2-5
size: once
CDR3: CVSSPDSGSQETQYF
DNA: TGCGTCAGCAGTCCGGATAGCGGGAGTCAAGAGACCCAGTACTTT

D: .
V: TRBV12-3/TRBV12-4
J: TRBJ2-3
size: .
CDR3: CASSSDCTVGDTQYF
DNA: TGTGCAAGCAGTTCCGACTGTACTGTTGGGGATACGCAGTATTTT

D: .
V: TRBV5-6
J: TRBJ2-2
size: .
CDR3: CTSGWPSGELLF
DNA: TGTACCAGCGGCTGGCCCTCCGGGGAGCTGTTATTT

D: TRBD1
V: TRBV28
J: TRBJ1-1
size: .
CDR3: CVSSPIGQGRDTEAFF
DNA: TGTGTCAGCAGCCCCATTGGACAGGGGAGAGACACTGAAGCTTTCTTT

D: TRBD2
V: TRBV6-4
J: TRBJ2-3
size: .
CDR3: CASSLHPPGGLRDTQYF
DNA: TGTGCCAGCAGCCTACATCCGCCGGGGGGACTCAGAGATACGCAGTATTTT

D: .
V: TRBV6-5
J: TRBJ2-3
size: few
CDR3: CASSLSTVESDTQYF
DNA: TGTGCCAGCAGTCTCTCGACGGTAGAGTCGGATACGCAGTATTTT

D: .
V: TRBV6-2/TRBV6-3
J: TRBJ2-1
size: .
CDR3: CASGYGGAGRENEQFF
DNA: TGTGCCAGCGGTTACGGTGGGGCAGGGCGAGAAAATGAGCAGTTCTTC

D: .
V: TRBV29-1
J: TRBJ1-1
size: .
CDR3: CSVRPSGRNAEAFF
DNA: TGCAGCGTCCGCCCGTCCGGGAGAAACGCTGAGGCTTTCTTC

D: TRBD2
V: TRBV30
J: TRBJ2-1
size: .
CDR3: CARSPSGKNEQFF
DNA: TGTGCCCGGAGTCCCAGCGGGAAGAATGAGCAATTCTTC

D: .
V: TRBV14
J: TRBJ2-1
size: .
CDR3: CTTEQKSSYNEQFF
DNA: TGTACCACTGAGCAGAAGAGCTCCTACAATGAGCAGTTCTTC

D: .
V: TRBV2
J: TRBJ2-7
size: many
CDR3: CASSEGIRTAEQYF
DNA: TGTGCCAGCAGTGAAGGAATAAGGACAGCTGAGCAGTACTTC

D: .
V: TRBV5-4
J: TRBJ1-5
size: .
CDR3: CASGLLAGGPTDTQHF
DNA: TGTGCCAGTGGCTTGCTCGCGGGAGGGCCCACAGATACGCAGCATTTT

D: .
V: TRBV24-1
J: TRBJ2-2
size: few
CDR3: CASSEGDYDTGELFF
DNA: TGTGCCTCCAGTGAGGGGGATTACGACACCGGAGAGCTGTTTTTT

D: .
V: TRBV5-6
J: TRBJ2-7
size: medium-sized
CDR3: CASSSLMVYEQYF
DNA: TGTGCCAGCAGCTCCTTGATGGTCTACGAGCAGTACTTC

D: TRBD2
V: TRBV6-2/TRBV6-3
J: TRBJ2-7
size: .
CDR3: CVIKGTSEAYEQYF
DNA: TGTGTCATCAAAGGGACTAGCGAAGCCTACGAGCAGTACTTC

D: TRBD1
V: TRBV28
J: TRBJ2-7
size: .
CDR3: CVATTGAYEQYF
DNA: TGTGTCGCCACCACAGGGGCCTACGAGCAGTACTTC

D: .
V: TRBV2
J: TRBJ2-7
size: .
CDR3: CASSEQGPSYEQYF
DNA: TGTGCCAGCAGTGAACAGGGACCCTCCTACGAGCAGTACTTC

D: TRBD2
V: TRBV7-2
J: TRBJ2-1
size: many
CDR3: CASSRREGSGGYNEQFF
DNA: TGTGCCAGCAGCCGGAGGGAGGGGAGCGGAGGCTACAATGAGCAGTTCTTC

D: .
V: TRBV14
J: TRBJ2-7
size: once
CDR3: CANSQGLLEAYEQYF
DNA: TGTGCCAACAGCCAAGGTTTGCTAGAGGCCTATGAGCAGTACTTC

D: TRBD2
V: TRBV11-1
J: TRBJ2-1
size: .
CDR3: CTSSQSGICNEQFF
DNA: TGTACCAGTAGCCAAAGCGGGATATGCAATGAGCAGTTCTTC

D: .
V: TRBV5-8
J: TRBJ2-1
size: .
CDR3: CASSLGLVWNEQSF
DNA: TGTGCCAGCAGCTTGGGACTAGTCTGGAATGAACAGTCCTTC

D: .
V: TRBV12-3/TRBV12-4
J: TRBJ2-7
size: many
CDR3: CASSLVAGLGLYEQYF
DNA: TGTGCCAGCAGTTTAGTCGCGGGTCTCGGTCTCTACGAGCAGTACTTC

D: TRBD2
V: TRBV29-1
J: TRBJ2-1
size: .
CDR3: CSGGGIPYNEQFF
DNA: TGCAGTGGGGGGGGAATACCCTACAATGAGCAGTTCTTC

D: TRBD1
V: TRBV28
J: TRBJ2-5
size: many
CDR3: CASSSSGTGLGETQYF
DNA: TGTGCCAGCAGTTCCTCCGGGACAGGGTTGGGAGAGACCCAGTACTTC

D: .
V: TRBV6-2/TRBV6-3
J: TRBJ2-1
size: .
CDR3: CASSYMGENNEQFF
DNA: TGTGCCAGCAGTTACATGGGGGAGAACAATGAACAGTTCTTC

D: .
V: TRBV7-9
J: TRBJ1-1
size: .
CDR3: CASSLERGVNTEASF
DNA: TGTGCCAGCAGCTTAGAAAGGGGGGTGAATACTGAAGCTTCCTTT

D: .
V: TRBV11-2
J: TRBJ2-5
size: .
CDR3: CVGSPVGLIPETQYF
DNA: TGTGTCGGCAGCCCCGTCGGGCTAATCCCAGAGACCCAGTACTTC

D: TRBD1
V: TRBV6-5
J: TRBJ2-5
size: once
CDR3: CASSHRGRETQYF
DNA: TGTGCCAGCAGCCACAGGGGAAGAGAGACCCAGTATTTC

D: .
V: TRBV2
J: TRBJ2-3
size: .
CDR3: CACSSEDTQYF
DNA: TGTGCCTGCAGTTCCGAAGATACTCAGTATTTT